These 29 T cell receptor beta chains came from one sample sequenced in a study of cytomegalovirus exposure and HLA in healthy donors (dated by TCRdb to 2017 to 2019). The library was obtained by the immunoSEQ multiplex PCR assay. The multiplex PCR relied on a mix of 60 forward primers for TCR Vbeta segments and 13 reverse primers for TCR Jbeta segments. TCRdb re-hosts the immuneACCESS table, in-frame sequences only. Its copies lack some clones; in the studies checked, an unresolved V gene accounts for under half of them, and the cause for the rest is not known. This sample has about 150,000 clones in its table, and around 73% of those were observed once. The ten largest make up about 4.9% of the sample. The sequenced sample consisted of PBMCs. Receptor source: a woman between 18 and 30 years old in good health and CMV-seropositive.

This clone appeared a few times. The chain joins TRBV4-2 to TRBJ1-1, with a possible D match to TRBD1 (5 bases). Trimming removed 1 base from V and 6 bases from J, with 12 bases in between. This CDR3 spans 14 amino acids. Germline V CDR1 and CDR2: LGHNA, YNFKEQ. The CDR3 sequence: CASSQGGTYAEAFF. The CDR3 nucleotides read TGTGCCAGCAGCCAAGGGGGGACTTATGCTGAAGCTTTCTTT.

This chain joins TRBV27 and TRBJ2-2, with D maybe TRBD2 (7 bases). Trimming pared 6 bases from V and 5 bases from J, leaving 19 bases between. This CDR3 contains 16 residues. The germline V gene has CDR1 MNHEY and CDR2 SMNVEV (reference sequence). CDR3 nucleotide sequence: TGTGCCAGCAGCCCAGGCGGGGGCGCTGGGACCGGGGAGCTGTTTTTT. Encoded protein: CASSPGGGAGTGELFF.

This clone turned up a few times. The chain has TRBV5-6 and TRBJ1-4; D unclear. The V gene's germline CDR1 is SGHDT and CDR2 YYEEEE. This CDR3 contains 15 residues. With 0 bases removed from V and 3 bases from J, the gap between germline ends came to 9 bases. CDR3: CASSLVGVANEKLFF. The CDR3 DNA is TGTGCCAGCAGCTTGGTCGGGGTCGCTAATGAAAAACTGTTTTTT.

The rearrangement uses TRBV5-4 and TRBJ1-2; TRBD1 might be the D (5 bases). The CDR3 covers 13 residues. Germline assignment: CDR1 SGHNT and CDR2 YYREEE (reference sequence). The ends were cut back, 0 bases at V and 4 bases at J, with 7 bases in the middle. Here the CDR3 reads CASSLDRFYGYTF. The CDR3 DNA is TGTGCCAGCAGCTTGGACAGGTTCTATGGCTACACCTTC.

This chain links TRBV19 with TRBJ1-3; D is uncertain. CDR3 length: 14 amino acids. Germline CDR1 reads LNHDA; CDR2 reads SQIVND (reference sequence). Trimming removed 2 bases at V and 3 bases at J, with 8 bases between. The CDR3 region has the DNA TGTGCCAGTAGTATAAACGTCGGTGGAAACACCATATATTTT. Translating it yields CASSINVGGNTIYF.

The chain couples TRBV4-3 to TRBJ2-1; possible D gene TRBD2, 6 bases. The CDR3 totals 16 residues. Germline loops: CDR1 LGHNA, CDR2 YSLEER. Trimming stripped 4 bases from V and 5 bases from J, with 18 bases between. CDR3 bases: TGCGCCAGCAGCCCGCGCGGGGTTACCCAAGACAATGAGCAGTTCTTC. Its translation is CASSPRGVTQDNEQFF.

The chain is built from TRBV4-1 and TRBJ1-3; D is undetermined. The CDR3 contains 18 residues. Germline-derived CDR1 and CDR2 are MGHRA and YSYEKL. Trimming stripped 1 base from V and 0 bases from J, with 16 bases between. The CDR3 here is CASSQVGSRGPSGNTIYF. CDR3 bases: TGCGCCAGCAGCCAAGTGGGAAGCCGGGGTCCCTCTGGAAACACCATATATTTT.

A few counts support this clone. V is TRBV7-3 and J is TRBJ2-1; TRBD1 matches 8 bases. This CDR3 is built from 15 residues. In germline, CDR1 is SGHTA, CDR2 FQGTGA. Losses at the gene ends were 5 bases for V and 3 bases for J; bases not matched to a gene: 6. CDR3 loop: CASSLQGAGYNEQFF. CDR3 DNA: TGTGCCAGCAGCCTCCAGGGGGCGGGCTACAATGAGCAGTTCTTC.

The rearrangement joins TRBV18 to TRBJ1-5; D is uncertain. V was clipped by 2 bases and J by 0 bases, with 5 bases between them. The CDR3 loop spans 14 amino acids. The germline V gene encodes CDR1 KGHSH and CDR2 LQKENI. Here the CDR3 DNA reads TGTGCCAGCTCACCAGGGCCTAGCAATCAGCCCCAGCATTTT. Protein sequence: CASSPGPSNQPQHF. The whole variable domain, filled in from reference TRBV18 and TRBJ1-5, reads NAGVMQNPRHLVRRRGQEARLRCSPMKGHSHVYWYRQLPEEGLKFMVYLQKENIIDESGMPKERFSAEFPKEGPSILRIQQVVRGDSAAYFCASSPGPSNQPQHFGDGTRLSIL.

In its sample, this clone was seen a few times. The J gene is TRBJ1-5, the V gene TRBV7-2; D not certain. V was pared by 1 base and J by 0 bases, with 7 bases between. This CDR3 comprises 15 residues. CDR1 and CDR2 from the germline V gene are SGHTA and FQGNSA. The CDR3 spells CASSLDGHSNQPQHF. DNA for the CDR3: TGTGCCAGCAGCTTAGACGGTCATAGCAATCAGCCCCAGCATTTT.

V usage is TRBV21-1 and J usage is TRBJ2-7; the table's D call of TRBD1 was not tested on the DNA. TRBV21-1 corresponds to a pseudogene. The CDR3 is made up of 14 amino acids. Here the CDR3 reads CASSKVASSYEQYF. The CDR3 region has the DNA TGTGCCAGCAGCAAAGTCGCCAGCTCCTACGAGCAGTACTTC.

This clone was seen a handful of times. The V call is TRBV7-8, the J call TRBJ2-5; 7 bases agree with TRBD2. The J segment lost 3 bases and the V segment lost 2 bases, leaving 6 bases of the junction unmatched. This CDR3 spans 15 amino acids. Germline CDR1 is SGHVS and CDR2 is FQNEAQ. CDR3 protein: CASSLPSGEKETQYF. CDR3 nucleotides: TGTGCCAGCAGCTTACCTAGCGGCGAGAAAGAGACCCAGTACTTC.

The CDR3 bases are TGTGCCAGCAGCCAAGCGACAGGGGAATTTATCGTCAATGAGCAGTTCTTC. This gives the protein CASSQATGEFIVNEQFF. The chain combines TRBV4-2 with TRBJ2-1, with 8 bases identical to TRBD1. Germline V gene sequence: CDR1 LGHNA, CDR2 YNFKEQ. The CDR3 extends over 17 amino acids. The V gene end was trimmed by 1 base and the J gene end by 6 bases; junction bases not matched to a gene: 11.

The chain is built from TRBV5-4 and TRBJ1-1, with D uncertain. The CDR3 sequence is 11 residues long. Germline V gene sequence: CDR1 SGHNT, CDR2 YYREEE (reference sequence). The V gene lost 4 bases and the J gene lost 3 bases, with 4 bases spanning the gap. DNA for the CDR3: TGTGCCAGCAGCAGCGACACTGAAGCTTTCTTT. It translates to CASSSDTEAFF. Supplemented by reference TRBV5-4 and TRBJ1-1, the full variable domain reads ETGVTQSPTHLIKTRGQQVTLRCSSQSGHNTVSWYQQALGQGPQFIFQYYREEENGRGNFPPRFSGLQFPNYSSELNVNALELDDSALYLCASSSDTEAFFGQGTRLTVV.

The chain has TRBV5-6 and TRBJ1-2; TRBD1 might be the D (5 bases). V lost 4 bases and J 3 bases, leaving 13 bases between the germline ends. Per germline, CDR1 SGHDT and CDR2 YYEEEE. The CDR3 is 14 amino acids. The CDR3 nucleotides are TGTGCCAGCAGCACCAAGGGGACTTACTATGGCTACACCTTC. It codes for CASSTKGTYYGYTF.

The chain carries TRBV6-5 and TRBJ2-7, with unresolved D. The germline V and J ends were trimmed by 7 bases and 4 bases, with 5 bases remaining between them. The CDR3 contains 10 residues. Germline CDR1 reads MNHEY; CDR2 reads SVGAGI. The CDR3 here is CASTGYEQYF. The CDR3 DNA reads as TGTGCCAGCACCGGGTACGAGCAGTACTTC.

The chain employs TRBV5-1 and TRBJ2-7; 7 bases align to TRBD1. With 5 bases clipped from V and 2 bases from J, the junction kept 4 bases outside the gene matches. CDR3 length: 13 residues. Germline CDR1 and CDR2: SGHRS and YFSETQ. Written as DNA, the CDR3 is TGCGCCAGCAGGACAGGGTCCACCTACGAGCAGTACTTC. It specifies CASRTGSTYEQYF. The whole variable domain, remainder taken from reference TRBV5-1 and TRBJ2-7, is KAGVTQTPRYLIKTRGQQVTLSCSPISGHRSVSWYQQTPGQGLQFLFEYFSETQRNKGNFPGRFSGRQFSNSRSEMNVSTLELGDSALYLCASRTGSTYEQYFGPGTRLTVT.

The V and J genes are TRBV5-1 and TRBJ2-3, with D possibly matching TRBD1 (6 bases). The CDR3 runs to 13 residues. CDR1 is SGHRS and CDR2 is YFSETQ in the germline V gene. The V and J ends lost 1 base and 11 bases respectively, with 14 bases between them. CDR3 region: CASSLTGGWGQYF. The CDR3 nucleotides are TGCGCCAGCAGCTTGACTGGGGGCTGGGGGCAGTATTTT.

This chain links TRBV4-3 with TRBJ2-2, with D possibly being TRBD2 (7 bases). The CDR3 sequence is 21 residues long. The germline V gene encodes CDR1 LGHNA and CDR2 YSLEER. The ends were cut back, 4 bases at V and 0 bases at J, with 27 bases in the middle. In nucleotides, the CDR3 is TGCGCCAGCAGCCGATCGCTGTCAGGGGTAGCTAGCGGAGCGAACACCGGGGAGCTGTTTTTT. The encoded protein is CASSRSLSGVASGANTGELFF.

CDR3 sequence: CASTERGGGGTGELFF. The DNA for the CDR3 is TGTGCCAGCACCGAAAGGGGCGGGGGAGGCACCGGGGAGCTGTTTTTT. This chain connects TRBV13 to TRBJ2-2, with 7 bases matching TRBD2. The CDR3 is 16 residues long. After removal of 7 bases from V and 4 bases from J, the junction contained 12 bases not matched to a gene. Germline V lookup: CDR1 PRHDT, CDR2 FYEKMQ (reference sequence).

In this sample, this clone turned up once. The gene calls are TRBV5-1 and TRBJ2-7, with a possible D match to TRBD2 (5 bases). V lost 6 bases to trimming and J lost 2 bases, with 15 bases between them. The germline gives CDR1 SGHRS, CDR2 YFSETQ. The CDR3 spans 14 residues. CDR3 sequence: CASNPSGRTYEQYF. In DNA, the CDR3 is TGCGCCAGCAACCCCAGCGGCAGAACCTACGAGCAGTACTTC. Full variable domain (missing parts from reference TRBV5-1 and TRBJ2-7): KAGVTQTPRYLIKTRGQQVTLSCSPISGHRSVSWYQQTPGQGLQFLFEYFSETQRNKGNFPGRFSGRQFSNSRSEMNVSTLELGDSALYLCASNPSGRTYEQYFGPGTRLTVT.

This clone occurred a few times. CDR3 protein: CASSQERDRGISPLHF. The CDR3 nucleotides read TGCGCCAGCAGCCAAGAGAGGGACAGAGGGATCTCACCCCTCCACTTT. V usage is TRBV4-3 and J usage is TRBJ1-6; the match to TRBD1 covers 7 bases. V dropped 0 bases and J dropped 10; count of bases not matched to a gene: 9. CDR3 size: 16 residues. Per germline, CDR1 LGHNA and CDR2 YSLEER.

The CDR3 sequence: CASSEPGEQYF. The CDR3 bases are TGTGCCAGCAGTGAACCGGGGGAGCAGTACTTC. This chain connects TRBV6-6 to TRBJ2-5, with D possibly matching TRBD2 (6 bases). Germline assignment: CDR1 MNHNY and CDR2 SVGAGI (reference sequence). This CDR3 contains 11 residues. V gave up 5 bases and J gave up 11 bases, with 12 bases separating them.

The genes are TRBV15 and TRBJ2-1, with 11 bases identical to TRBD2. Germline-derived CDR1 and CDR2 are LNHNV and YYDKDF (reference sequence). CDR3 length: 16 amino acids. J lost 8 bases, V lost 3 bases, and 9 bases had no gene match. The CDR3 DNA is TGTGCCACCAGCAGGATTAGCGGGGGGGCCGGCTATGAGCAGTTCTTC. Translating gives CATSRISGGAGYEQFF.

For this clone: Germline and junction disagree at one end, which may indicate a read error. The rearrangement links TRBV29-1 to TRBJ2-5; the D gene is possibly TRBD2 (5 bases). The germline gives CDR1 SQVTM, CDR2 ANQGSEA. CDR3 size: 15 residues. CDR3 in amino acids: CSVEALDRGQETQYF. CDR3 sequence (DNA): TGCAGCGTCGAAGCCCTTGACCGGGGCCAAGAGACCCAGTACTTC.

The chain is built from TRBV6-5 and TRBJ2-2; D call uncertain. The germline V and J ends were trimmed by 0 bases and 5 bases, with 10 bases remaining between them. CDR1 is MNHEY, CDR2 SVGAGI, per germline. The CDR3 has 15 residues. CDR3 residues: CASSYSKQATGELFF. In nucleotides, the CDR3 is TGTGCCAGCAGTTACTCGAAGCAGGCGACCGGGGAGCTGTTTTTT.

The chain joins TRBV6-6 to TRBJ2-5, with TRBD1 as a possible D gene (7 bases). With the DNA end fitting TRBJ2-7 better, the J assignment may be wrong. CDR1 and CDR2 (germline): MNHNY, SVGAGI (reference sequence). The CDR3 totals 16 residues. This chain's CDR3 is CASSDYGAGGSYEQYF. Here the CDR3 DNA reads TGTGCCAGCTCGGATTATGGGGCAGGGGGGTCCTACGAGCAGTACTTC.

The rearrangement links TRBV5-4 to TRBJ2-2; weak D call: TRBD1 (5 bases). The CDR3 length is 15 residues. Trimming took off 0 bases at V and 6 bases at J, with 12 bases between the two ends. CDR1 and CDR2 from the germline V gene are SGHNT and YYREEE (reference sequence). CDR3 amino acids: CASSLDPQAAGELFF. In DNA, the CDR3 is TGTGCCAGCAGCTTGGACCCACAGGCAGCCGGGGAGCTGTTTTTT.

V is TRBV18 and J is TRBJ1-1; 8 bases are a match to TRBD1. Trimming cost V 6 bases and J 3 bases; bases outside gene matches: 3. This CDR3 comprises 13 residues. The germline V gene has CDR1 KGHSH and CDR2 LQKENI. As DNA, the CDR3 is TGTGCCAGCTCTGTGGGACAGGACACTGAAGCTTTCTTT. This sequence encodes CASSVGQDTEAFF.